These T cell receptor beta chains were read from a single sample in a study of shared clonotypes between healthy human individuals. The protocol was immunoSEQ multiplex PCR, while the TCRdb copy is restricted to in-frame clones and leaves out a portion. Of about 2 million clones detected, just under 95% appear once; the ten largest clones hold more than 0.95%. The sample was naive CD8+ T cells sorted from blood. These receptor sequences come from a man aged 18 to 30 in good health. CDR3s include the opening cysteine and the closing phenylalanine or tryptophan.

TRBJ2-3,TRBV27,CASSLSWDTQYF
TRBJ1-1,TRBV6-6,CASSRDPAGPEAFF
TRBJ1-1,TRBV30,CAWRYANTEAFF
TRBJ2-7,TRBV5-6,CASSNWDNYEQYF
TRBJ1-6,TRBV28,CASSDRAYNSPLHF
TRBJ1-3,TRBV9,CASSIQQGTGSGNTIYF
TRBJ1-5,TRBV11-2,CASSLTPDSNQPQHF
TRBJ1-1,TRBV19,CASSMGTFSTEAFF
TRBJ2-7,TRBV6-5,CASSSRSSYEQYF
TRBJ1-2,TRBV27,CASSFLQGGDGYTF
TRBJ1-2,TRBV14,CASSQGKGHKVYGYTF
TRBJ1-6,TRBV9,CASSVSGSSYNSPLHF
TRBJ1-2,TRBV9,CASSPPNIGSGYTF
TRBJ1-6,TRBV10-3,CAIRAGGGSPLHF
TRBJ2-7,TRBV6-1,CASREDMSLEQYF
TRBJ2-1,TRBV4-3,CASSQERSSSHEQFF
TRBJ1-1,TRBV6-5,CASSYGTTGTEAFF
TRBJ2-7,TRBV30,CAWSDLAGATYEQYF
TRBJ2-2,TRBV4-3,CASSQDGQDTGELFF
TRBJ2-7,TRBV5-6,CASRLRTASSYEQYF
TRBJ2-5,TRBV6-6,CASSAQAGAVQETQYF
TRBJ2-7,TRBV6-1,CASSAGTGYEQYF
TRBJ2-7,TRBV28,CASSPSGLRHEQYF
TRBJ1-2,TRBV27,CASSGQGHYGYTF
TRBJ2-1,TRBV2,CASSDLAGDEQFF
TRBJ2-3,TRBV28,CASSLMGLATNTDTQYF
TRBJ2-1,TRBV2,CASLPAGGPGNEQFF
TRBJ1-1,TRBV7-9,CASSNGTLNTEAFF
TRBJ2-7,TRBV11-2,CASSLGTGTYEQYF
TRBJ2-7,TRBV30,CAWSSPVPYEQYF
TRBJ1-1,TRBV27,CASSPRQGLNTEAFF
TRBJ1-3,TRBV5-6,CASSPGHPSGNTIYF
TRBJ2-5,TRBV2,CASRKAGGQETQYF
TRBJ2-1,TRBV10-3,CAISESSRDEQFF
TRBJ1-2,TRBV5-6,CASSLTVNYGYTF
TRBJ2-7,TRBV27,CASSSGGAYYEQYF
TRBJ2-2,TRBV15,CATSTIQGVNTGELFF
TRBJ1-6,TRBV6-1,CASSEGGSLHF
TRBJ2-1,TRBV7-9,CASSFPQGTWNEQFF
TRBJ1-5,TRBV7-9,CASSFGAQPQHF
TRBJ2-1,TRBV4-1,CASSQSQRTGSGEQFF
TRBJ2-5,TRBV27,CASAGRRHQETQYF
TRBJ2-1,TRBV25-1,CASSEYTYNEQFF
TRBJ2-2,TRBV4-1,CASSREGTGELFF
TRBJ2-1,TRBV4-3,CASSPRSGGTNEQFF
TRBJ2-1,TRBV9,CASSGSVTGANNEQFF
TRBJ1-4,TRBV29-1,CSSHDRLWNEKLFF
TRBJ2-7,TRBV6-5,CASSYRLGYEQYF
TRBJ1-5,TRBV27,CASSFGASQPQHF
TRBJ1-1,TRBV28,CASSLAGTVNTEAFF
TRBJ2-1,TRBV6-5,CASSPPSGPYNEQFF
TRBJ2-7,TRBV27,CASSLVALDYEQYF
TRBJ2-7,TRBV7-8,CASSLGRGDRVYEQYF
TRBJ2-1,TRBV30,CAWRREALYNEQFF
TRBJ1-1,TRBV7-9,CASSGGQPNTEAFF
TRBJ2-7,TRBV6-4,CASSDSGLSYEQYF
TRBJ2-7,TRBV5-5,CASSLNLQDSSYEQYF